The 30 T cell receptor beta chains in this list originate from one sample, sequenced in a study of Graves' ophthalmopathy and Graves' hyperthyroidism. Amplification of the TCR beta CDR3 regions used RNA transcripts (as template). HTBI primers were employed in first-round RT-PCR, then a second-round multiplex PCR followed. One entry per CDR3 protein, called by TCRdb with MiXCR from the multiplex PCR reads. The sample holds approximately 330,000 distinct CDR3 sequences, 17% seen once. The sample comprised peripheral blood. These receptors were taken from an adult man with Graves' ophthalmopathy.

This clonotype was counted many times. This chain joins TRBV7-3 and TRBJ2-5, with 7 bases identical to TRBD1. The CDR3 loop spans 14 amino acids. Germline V gene data show CDR1 as SGHTA and CDR2 as FQGTGA. With V trimmed by 8 bases and J by 3 bases, 9 bases remained unmatched. The CDR3 reads CASSPSGTEETQYF. The CDR3 region has the DNA TGTGCCAGCTCACCATCCGGGACAGAAGAGACCCAGTACTTC.

This clonotype was recorded many times. The chain employs TRBV11-2 and TRBJ1-3; D gene ambiguous. Trimming took off 5 bases at V and 0 bases at J, with 14 bases between the two ends. This CDR3 is 16 amino acids long. CDR1 is SGHAT and CDR2 is FQNNGV in the germline V gene. CDR3 nucleotide sequence: TGTGCCAGCAGCCGCGGCACTCGGTACTCTGGAAACACCATATATTTT. Protein: CASSRGTRYSGNTIYF.

In its sample, this clonotype was seen many times. The V gene is TRBV6-2 or TRBV6-3, the J gene TRBJ1-2; D gene ambiguous. The CDR3 has 12 amino acids. Germline V gene sequence: CDR1 MNHEY, CDR2 SVGEGT. Trimming left V 2 bases short and J 6 bases short, with 7 bases between. The CDR3 reads CASSYMQDGYTF. In DNA form, the CDR3 reads TGTGCCAGCAGTTACATGCAGGATGGCTACACCTTC.

This clonotype was recorded at least ten times. The chain links TRBV6-1 to TRBJ1-5, with D uncertain. Per germline, CDR1 MNHNS and CDR2 SASEGT. The CDR3 contains 14 residues. Trimming removed 3 bases from V and 0 bases from J, with 6 bases in between. The CDR3 spells CASSDSGSNQPQHF. CDR3 DNA sequence: TGTGCCAGCAGTGATTCGGGTAGCAATCAGCCCCAGCATTTT.

This clonotype was detected ten times or more. The V and J genes are TRBV5-1 and TRBJ1-2; D possibly corresponds to TRBD1 (6 bases). The germline V gene has CDR1 SGHRS and CDR2 YFSETQ. The CDR3 is 15 amino acids. V lost 5 bases, J lost 4 bases, and 18 bases lay in between. DNA for the CDR3: TGCGCCAGCAGGGTCTCGGGGGGCGAATTCTATGGCTACACCTTC. Amino acids: CASRVSGGEFYGYTF.

At least ten counts were recorded for this clonotype. Written as DNA, the CDR3 is TGTGCCAGCAGCCGGACGGAGGTGCGGGGTGGCTCTGGAAACACCATATATTTT. Protein product: CASSRTEVRGGSGNTIYF. The J gene is TRBJ1-3, the V gene TRBV11-2; D unclear. V lost 5 bases and J 0 bases, leaving 20 bases between the germline ends. The CDR3 spans 18 residues. The germline CDR1 and CDR2 sequences are SGHAT and FQNNGV. The whole variable domain, filled in from reference TRBV11-2 and TRBJ1-3, reads EAGVAQSPRYKIIEKRQSVAFWCNPISGHATLYWYQQILGQGPKLLIQFQNNGVVDDSQLPKDRFSAERLKGVDSTLKIQPAKLEDSAVYLCASSRTEVRGGSGNTIYFGEGSWLTVV.

J is TRBJ2-5 and V is TRBV12-3 or TRBV12-4; no clear D gene. V gave up 4 bases and J gave up 2 bases, with 8 bases separating them. The CDR3 is 13 amino acids. CDR3 region: CASSYGWQETQYF. The CDR3 coding sequence is TGTGCCAGCAGTTACGGGTGGCAAGAGACCCAGTACTTC.

This clonotype occurred many times. This chain connects TRBV6-2 or TRBV6-3 to TRBJ1-1; D is possibly TRBD1 (5 bases). This CDR3 has 11 amino acids. Germline-derived CDR1 and CDR2 are MNHEY and SVGEGT. V was cut by 11 bases and J by 6 bases, with 13 bases left in between. The CDR3 spells CASTRGSEAFF. In DNA, the CDR3 is TGTGCCTCGACAAGGGGTTCTGAAGCTTTCTTT.

Ten or more counts support this clonotype. V is TRBV3-1 and J is TRBJ2-5; 7 nucleotides align to TRBD2. Germline CDR1 and CDR2: LGHDT and YNNKEL (reference sequence). With V trimmed by 4 bases and J by 4 bases, 6 bases remained unmatched. This CDR3 has 14 amino acids. CDR3 loop: CASSLGGLRETQYF. For the CDR3, the DNA is TGTGCCAGCAGCCTGGGAGGGCTACGAGAGACCCAGTACTTC.

This clonotype was detected ten times or more. The chain is built from TRBV20-1 and TRBJ1-6; no definite D call. Between the trimmed V and J ends, which lost 0 bases and 5 bases, there was a span of 8 bases. This CDR3 region has 14 residues. Looked up from germline, CDR1 is DFQATT and CDR2 is SNEGSKA (reference sequence). CDR3 in amino acids: CSAREGSDNSPLHF. As DNA, the CDR3 is TGCAGTGCTAGAGAGGGGAGCGATAATTCACCCCTCCACTTT.

This clonotype was counted many times. The chain recombines TRBV2 with TRBJ2-5, with no clear D. Germline CDR1 is SNHLY and CDR2 is FYNNEI. V was trimmed by 6 bases and J by 5 bases, leaving 13 bases between them. The CDR3 is 13 residues long. The CDR3 bases are TGTGCCAGCAGGCACCGACTGGGGGAGACCCAGTACTTC. It is translated as CASRHRLGETQYF.

The table lists this clonotype with a few counts. The CDR3 region is CASSQVDETQYF. In DNA, the CDR3 is TGTGCCAGCAGCCAAGTTGATGAGACCCAGTACTTC. The rearrangement joins TRBV3-1 to TRBJ2-5; D gene unclear. Trimming cost V 1 base and J 5 bases, with 5 bases left between them. Per the germline V gene, CDR1 is LGHDT and CDR2 is YNNKEL (reference sequence). CDR3 length: 12 residues.

V and J are TRBV2 and TRBJ2-4; TRBD1 matches at 9 bases. The CDR3 sequence is 16 residues long. V shed 6 bases and J 3 bases; nucleotides not matched to a gene: 9. Germline lookup yields CDR1 SNHLY and CDR2 FYNNEI. CDR3 coding DNA: TGTGCCAGCAGGCAAGGACAGGGGTTGGGCAAAAACATTCAGTACTTC. Translating it yields CASRQGQGLGKNIQYF.

Many counts were recorded for this clonotype. The V gene is TRBV6-1, the J gene TRBJ2-2; tentatively, D is TRBD2 (5 bases). The CDR3 has 12 residues. The V end was cut by 6 bases, the J end by 3 bases, with 5 bases between. Germline values: CDR1 MNHNS, CDR2 SASEGT. DNA of the CDR3: TGTGCCAGCAGCGGGGACACCGGGGAGCTGTTTTTT. This gives the protein CASSGDTGELFF.

This clonotype was detected ten times or more. The genes are TRBV12-3 or TRBV12-4 and TRBJ2-5, with D hard to call. V gave up 4 bases and J gave up 0 bases, with 6 bases separating them. The CDR3 length is 13 residues. The CDR3 reads CASSSTNQETQYF. The CDR3 DNA is TGTGCCAGCAGTTCAACCAACCAAGAGACCCAGTACTTC.

This chain links TRBV4-3 with TRBJ1-1; possibly TRBD1 for D (6 bases). Trimming took off 2 bases at V and 1 base at J, with 11 bases between the two ends. Germline V lookup: CDR1 LGHNA, CDR2 YSLEER. The CDR3 sequence is 15 residues long. The CDR3 nucleotides read TGCGCCAGCAGCCAACGCCAGGGGTGGAACACTGAAGCTTTCTTT. This sequence encodes CASSQRQGWNTEAFF.

There are many counts of this clonotype. The rearrangement links TRBV5-1 to TRBJ2-7; 13 positions match TRBD2. Losses at the gene ends were 1 base for V and 0 bases for J; bases not matched to a gene: 10. CDR3 length: 19 amino acids. Germline loops: CDR1 SGHRS, CDR2 YFSETQ. The CDR3: CASSLQTGTSGTSSYEQYF. The CDR3 coding sequence is TGCGCCAGCAGCTTGCAGACCGGGACTAGCGGGACGAGCTCCTACGAGCAGTACTTC.

This sequence joins TRBV5-1 and TRBJ1-1; D gene ambiguous. This CDR3 is 15 amino acids long. CDR1 is SGHRS and CDR2 is YFSETQ in the germline V gene. With 1 base removed from V and 3 bases from J, the gap between germline ends came to 13 bases. The CDR3 nucleotides are TGCGCCAGCAGCTTGCTTTCCGGGGTCGACACTGAAGCTTTCTTT. This translates into CASSLLSGVDTEAFF.

In its sample, this clonotype was seen many times. This chain joins TRBV2 and TRBJ2-7, with a tentative D call TRBD2 (6 bases). This CDR3 spans 13 amino acids. V was pared by 6 bases and J by 3 bases, with 12 bases between. Germline CDR1 reads SNHLY; CDR2 reads FYNNEI. Here the CDR3 reads CASRGDWGYEQYF. CDR3 DNA: TGTGCCAGCAGGGGGGACTGGGGCTACGAGCAGTACTTC. The full variable domain, rest sourced from reference TRBV2 and TRBJ2-7, is EPEVTQTPSHQVTQMGQEVILRCVPISNHLYFYWYRQILGQKVEFLVSFYNNEISEKSEIFDDQFSVERPDGSNFTLKIRSTKLEDSAMYFCASRGDWGYEQYFGPGTRLTVT.

The sample holds many counts of this clonotype. J is TRBJ1-2 and V is TRBV4-1, with D uncertain. The V and J ends lost 4 bases and 0 bases respectively, with 15 bases between them. The CDR3 sequence is 16 residues long. Looked up from germline, CDR1 is MGHRA and CDR2 is YSYEKL. In DNA form, the CDR3 reads TGCGCCAGCAGCCTCCTACCGCCGGGGTCTAACTATGGCTACACCTTC. Its translation: CASSLLPPGSNYGYTF.

This clonotype came up many times. This rearrangement joins TRBV5-6 to TRBJ2-7; 12 nucleotides agree with TRBD1. Germline CDR1 and CDR2: SGHDT and YYEEEE. The junction had 8 bases not matched to a gene; V was cut back by 4 bases and J by 6 bases. CDR3 length: 15 residues. The CDR3 nucleotides read TGTGCCAGCAGCCCCGGGACAGGGGGCACCGGCGAGCAGTACTTC. Protein sequence: CASSPGTGGTGEQYF.

This clonotype was recorded many times. The chain recombines TRBV28 with TRBJ2-7, with a weak D call TRBD2 (5 bases). V lost 6 bases and J lost 1, with 7 bases in between. The germline CDR1 and CDR2 sequences are MDHEN and SYDVKM. The CDR3 extends over 12 amino acids. In DNA, the CDR3 is TGTGCCAGCAGCCGGGGATCCTACGAGCAGTACTTC. Translating it yields CASSRGSYEQYF. Based on the CDR3 plus reference TRBV28 and TRBJ2-7, the full variable domain is DVKVTQSSRYLVKRTGEKVFLECVQDMDHENMFWYRQDPGLGLRLIYFSYDVKMKEKGDIPEGYSVSREKKERFSLILESASTNQTSMYLCASSRGSYEQYFGPGTRLTVT.

This clonotype occurred many times. The chain recombines TRBV6-2 or TRBV6-3 with TRBJ2-7; D perhaps matches TRBD2 (6 bases). CDR1 is MNHEY, CDR2 SVGEGT, per germline. V lost 4 bases to trimming and J lost 4 bases, with 32 bases between them. This CDR3 contains 20 residues. The CDR3 here is CASSSPRLTSFSLLPYEQYF. The CDR3 DNA sequence: TGTGCCAGCAGTTCCCCGAGGCTGACTAGTTTCTCCCTACTGCCGTACGAGCAGTACTTC.

This clonotype occurred many times. This rearrangement joins TRBV6-5 to TRBJ2-7; no firm D call. The V end was cut by 4 bases, the J end by 3 bases, with 4 bases between. In germline, CDR1 is MNHEY, CDR2 SVGAGI. The CDR3 sequence is 11 residues long. Here the CDR3 reads CASSSVYEQYF. Here the CDR3 DNA reads TGTGCCAGCAGTTCCGTCTACGAGCAGTACTTC.

At least ten counts were recorded for this clonotype. This sequence joins TRBV7-8 and TRBJ1-2, with D hard to call. Trimming stripped 5 bases from V and 2 bases from J, with 15 bases between. CDR3 length: 15 residues. Germline values: CDR1 SGHVS, CDR2 FQNEAQ. CDR3 in DNA: TGTGCCAGCAGCCCCCCCATTTGGACCAACTATGGCTACACCTTC. Translation: CASSPPIWTNYGYTF. Supplemented by reference TRBV7-8 and TRBJ1-2, the full variable domain reads GAGVSQSPRYKVAKRGQDVALRCDPISGHVSLFWYQQALGQGPEFLTYFQNEAQLDKSGLPSDRFFAERPEGSVSTLKIQRTQQEDSAVYLCASSPPIWTNYGYTFGSGTRLTVV.

This clonotype came up many times. The gene calls are TRBV6-2 or TRBV6-3 and TRBJ2-5, with 7 bases that match TRBD1. CDR1 is MNHEY and CDR2 is SVGEGT in the germline V gene. The CDR3 is made up of 14 amino acids. V was clipped by 4 bases and J by 1 base; unmatched bases: 3. The CDR3 here is CASSSAGGQETQYF. CDR3 bases: TGTGCCAGCAGTTCAGCAGGGGGCCAAGAGACCCAGTACTTC.

The table lists this clonotype with many counts. This chain connects TRBV24-1 to TRBJ1-5; weak D call: TRBD1 (5 bases). Germline V lookup: CDR1 KGHDR, CDR2 SFDVKD. The CDR3 runs to 13 residues. V lost 9 bases, J lost 7 bases, and 15 bases lay in between. The CDR3 region has the DNA TGTGCCACCTCCGGGGCGGGGGAACAGCCCCAGCATTTT. This gives the protein CATSGAGEQPQHF.

This clonotype was recorded many times. The V and J genes are TRBV6-1 and TRBJ1-1, with D uncertain. V lost 2 bases to trimming and J lost 0 bases, with 7 bases between them. This CDR3 spans 14 amino acids. Germline CDR1 MNHNS, CDR2 SASEGT. The CDR3 DNA reads as TGTGCCAGCAGTGAACCTAGGGTGAACACTGAAGCTTTCTTT. It yields the protein CASSEPRVNTEAFF.

This clonotype was seen ten or more times. The gene calls are TRBV7-8 and TRBJ2-5, with 10 nucleotides matching TRBD2. Germline loops: CDR1 SGHVS, CDR2 FQNEAQ. This CDR3 has 16 amino acids. After removal of 2 bases from V and 7 bases from J, the junction contained 10 bases not matched to a gene. The CDR3 protein is CASSLTSGTRAGTQYF. DNA for the CDR3: TGTGCCAGCAGCTTAACTAGCGGGACTAGGGCCGGGACCCAGTACTTC.

This clonotype showed up just a few times. V usage is TRBV7-3 and J usage is TRBJ2-7; 8 nucleotides align to TRBD1. Germline V CDR1 and CDR2: SGHTA, FQGTGA. J gave up 5 bases and V 0 bases, and 6 bases lay outside the gene matches. This CDR3 is 15 amino acids long. The CDR3 sequence is CASSLTGQGSDEQYF. The CDR3 DNA follows: TGTGCCAGCAGCTTAACTGGACAGGGTAGCGACGAGCAGTACTTC. The full variable domain, with the rest looked up from reference TRBV7-3 and TRBJ2-7, is GAGVSQTPSNKVTEKGKYVELRCDPISGHTALYWYRQSLGQGPEFLIYFQGTGAADDSGLPNDRFFAVRPEGSVSTLKIQRTERGDSAVYLCASSLTGQGSDEQYFGPGTRLTVT.